Sequencing of this TCR beta chain was carried out in a study of cytomegalovirus exposure and HLA in healthy donors. Primers included in the PCR were 60 Vbeta and 13 Jbeta primers. Repertoires were generated with immunoSEQ multiplex PCR, while TCRdb's copy carries only in-frame clones and drops some. The repertoire holds more than 80,000 clones, with about 85% as singletons. Germline values: CDR1 SGHAT, CDR2 FQNNGV. This CDR3 is built from 18 residues. V was clipped by 1 base and J by 2 bases; unmatched bases: 8. The sequenced material came from PBMCs. This TCR derives from a girl aged 2 to 10 in good health and CMV-seropositive. The gene calls are TRBV11-2 and TRBJ2-7; 13 nucleotides match TRBD2. The CDR3 protein is CASSLVRTSGSPPYEQYF. CDR3 nucleotide sequence: TGTGCCAGCAGCTTAGTTAGGACTAGCGGGAGCCCCCCCTACGAGCAGTACTTC. The full variable domain, in which reference TRBV11-2 and TRBJ2-7 provide the parts outside the CDR3, is EAGVAQSPRYKIIEKRQSVAFWCNPISGHATLYWYQQILGQGPKLLIQFQNNGVVDDSQLPKDRFSAERLKGVDSTLKIQPAKLEDSAVYLCASSLVRTSGSPPYEQYFGPGTRLTVT.